The 14 T cell receptor beta chains listed next were all sequenced from one sample in a study of blood T cell repertoires in COVID-19. Sequenced by immunoSEQ multiplex PCR; TCRdb stores in-frame clones only, minus some. Seen here are tens of thousands of clones, more than 85% observed once, and the top ten hold about 2.5%. Sequencing was done on a sample of peripheral blood. The receptors stem from a human donor with active COVID-19. The donor label of this sample is uncertain.

This clone was picked up one time. The chain recombines TRBV14 with TRBJ1-3, with D possibly matching TRBD1 (6 bases). V shed 2 bases and J shed 3 bases, with 8 bases lying between them. Germline V CDR1 and CDR2: SGHDN, FVKESK. There are 14 residues in the CDR3. CDR3 nucleotide sequence: TGTGCCAGCAGCCAAACAGGGAGTGGAAACACCATATATTTT. Amino acids: CASSQTGSGNTIYF.

About this clone itself: The same CDR3 is also encoded by other DNA sequences in this sample. The rearrangement uses TRBV5-1 and TRBJ2-5; D gene ambiguous. Germline loops: CDR1 SGHRS, CDR2 YFSETQ. V was shortened by 2 bases and J by 1 base, with 6 bases between the two germline ends. This CDR3 has 13 amino acids. The CDR3 DNA sequence: TGCGCCAGCAGCTTAGTTAGCCAAGAGACCCAGTACTTC. Encoded protein: CASSLVSQETQYF.

CDR3 loop: CATSERAGMGYTF. The CDR3 coding sequence is TGTGCCACCAGTGAACGCGCAGGGATGGGCTACACCTTC. The chain has TRBV24-1 and TRBJ1-2, with TRBD1 as a possible D gene (5 bases). Between the trimmed V and J ends, which lost 4 bases and 8 bases, there was a span of 13 bases. The germline gives CDR1 KGHDR, CDR2 SFDVKD. The CDR3 has 13 amino acids.

This chain joins TRBV5-1 and TRBJ2-3, with 9 bases fitting TRBD1. The CDR3 loop spans 15 amino acids. Germline CDR1 SGHRS, CDR2 YFSETQ. J was trimmed by 6 bases and V by 0 bases; bases with no gene match: 5. CDR3 sequence (DNA): TGCGCCAGCAGCTTGGGGACAGGGGTTTTCGATACGCAGTATTTT. Protein: CASSLGTGVFDTQYF.

The chain uses TRBV7-9 and TRBJ1-4; TRBD1 matches at 11 bases. The CDR3 loop spans 15 amino acids. V lost 5 bases and J lost 7; bases outside the gene matches: 6. Germline CDR1 SEHNR, CDR2 FQNEAQ (reference sequence). The CDR3: CASSPGQGVGEKLFF. The CDR3 DNA reads as TGTGCCAGCAGCCCGGGACAGGGGGTCGGTGAAAAACTGTTTTTT.

V gene TRBV19 combines with J gene TRBJ2-5, with 9 bases that match TRBD1. The CDR3 covers 15 residues. Germline assignment: CDR1 LNHDA and CDR2 SQIVND (reference sequence). V trimming: 1 base; J trimming: 4 bases; junction bases outside the gene matches: 4. The CDR3 bases are TGTGCCAGTAGTATAGCCCACAGGGGGCCAGAGACCCAGTACTTC. Translated: CASSIAHRGPETQYF.

The CDR3 coding sequence is TGTGCCAGCAGCCCCCCAGCGGGGGGGCGGAATGAGCAGTTCTTC. Protein: CASSPPAGGRNEQFF. The gene calls are TRBV3-1 (or the pseudogene TRBV3-2) and TRBJ2-1; 10 bases are a match to TRBD2. The CDR3 runs to 15 residues. V gave up 4 bases and J gave up 7 bases; unmatched junction bases: 7. CDR1 and CDR2 from the germline V gene are LGHDT and YNNKEL (reference sequence).

This clone was seen just once. The genes are TRBV11-3 and TRBJ2-7; 9 nucleotides line up with TRBD1. Germline trimming cut 4 bases from V and 3 bases from J; bases unmatched to any gene: 13. There are 17 residues in the CDR3. Germline V gene data show CDR1 as SGHNT and CDR2 as YENEEA. The CDR3 region is CASSSLTGTGGVYEQYF. CDR3 coding DNA: TGTGCCAGCAGCTCCTTGACGGGCACAGGGGGCGTCTACGAGCAGTACTTC.

The chain's CDR3 is CASEEDSIKPLQLCSYNSPLHF. In DNA form, the CDR3 reads TGTGCCAGCGAGGAGGACAGCATTAAGCCTCTGCAGCTGTGCTCCTATAATTCACCCCTCCACTTT. The rearrangement uses TRBV6-8 and TRBJ1-6; tentative D call: TRBD1 (6 bases). Germline lookup yields CDR1 MNHGY and CDR2 SAAAGT. This CDR3 is built from 22 residues. V lost 8 bases and J lost 0, with 32 bases in between.

The V gene is TRBV9, the J gene TRBJ2-1; tentatively, D is TRBD1 (6 bases). This CDR3 has 15 residues. Germline assignment: CDR1 SGDLS and CDR2 YYNGEE. Trimming took 0 bases from V and 4 from J, leaving 11 bases between them. CDR3 residues: CASSVAQGSYNEQFF. Here the CDR3 DNA reads TGTGCCAGCAGCGTAGCCCAGGGGAGTTACAATGAGCAGTTCTTC.

This clone was seen once. The rearrangement uses TRBV5-4 and TRBJ2-5; unclear D gene. The germline V and J ends were trimmed by 0 bases and 2 bases, with 8 bases remaining between them. Germline CDR1 SGHNT, CDR2 YYREEE (reference sequence). This CDR3 is 14 amino acids long. The DNA for the CDR3 is TGTGCCAGCAGCTTGGATCCGGTTCAAGAGACCCAGTACTTC. It is translated as CASSLDPVQETQYF.

The genes are TRBV6-6 and TRBJ2-7, with D tentatively TRBD1 (7 bases). Per germline, CDR1 MNHNY and CDR2 SVGAGI (reference sequence). This CDR3 is 17 amino acids long. Trimming left V 5 bases short and J 3 bases short, with 23 bases between. CDR3 protein: CASSQSGFRQGNYEQYF. The CDR3 coding sequence is TGTGCCAGCAGTCAAAGCGGGTTCAGACAGGGCAACTACGAGCAGTACTTC.

The V and J genes are TRBV24-1 and TRBJ2-5, with 8 bases matching TRBD2. CDR3 length equals 15 residues. V shed 3 bases, J shed 5 bases, and the junction held 7 bases outside the gene matches. CDR1 and CDR2 from the germline V gene are KGHDR and SFDVKD. CDR3: CATSDVGLEVETQYF. The DNA for the CDR3 is TGTGCCACCAGTGATGTGGGACTAGAGGTTGAGACCCAGTACTTC.

The rearrangement uses TRBV6-5 and TRBJ2-7; 9 nucleotides line up with TRBD2. Germline lookup yields CDR1 MNHEY and CDR2 SVGAGI. The CDR3 has 15 amino acids. Unmatched junction bases numbered 10, after V lost 6 bases and J lost 4 bases. CDR3 protein: CASSRPSGESYEQYF. For the CDR3, the DNA is TGTGCCAGCAGCCGCCCTAGCGGGGAATCTTACGAGCAGTACTTC.